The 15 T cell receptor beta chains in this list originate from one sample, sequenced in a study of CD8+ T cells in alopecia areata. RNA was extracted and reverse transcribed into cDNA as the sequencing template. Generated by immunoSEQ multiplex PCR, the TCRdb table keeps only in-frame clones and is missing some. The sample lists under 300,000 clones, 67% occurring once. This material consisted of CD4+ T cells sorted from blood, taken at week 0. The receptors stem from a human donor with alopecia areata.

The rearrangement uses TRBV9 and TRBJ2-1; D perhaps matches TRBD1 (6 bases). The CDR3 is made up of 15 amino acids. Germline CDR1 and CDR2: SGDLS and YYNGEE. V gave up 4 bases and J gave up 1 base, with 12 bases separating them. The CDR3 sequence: CASSIDRISYNEQFF. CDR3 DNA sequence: TGTGCCAGCAGCATTGACAGGATTTCCTACAATGAGCAGTTCTTC.

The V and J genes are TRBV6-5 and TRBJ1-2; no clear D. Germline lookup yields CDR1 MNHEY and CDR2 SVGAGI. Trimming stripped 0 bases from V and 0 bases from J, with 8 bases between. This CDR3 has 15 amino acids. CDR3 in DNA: TGTGCCAGCAGTTACTCATGGAGAACTAACTATGGCTACACCTTC. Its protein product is CASSYSWRTNYGYTF.

The CDR3 DNA reads TGCGCCAGCAGGCCGGCCCAGAGCACAGATACGCAGTATTTT. Its translation: CASRPAQSTDTQYF. The chain links TRBV5-1 to TRBJ2-3; D is uncertain. Germline CDR1 SGHRS, CDR2 YFSETQ. This CDR3 contains 14 residues. Trimming shortened V by 5 bases and J by 0 bases, and 10 bases separated the two germline ends.

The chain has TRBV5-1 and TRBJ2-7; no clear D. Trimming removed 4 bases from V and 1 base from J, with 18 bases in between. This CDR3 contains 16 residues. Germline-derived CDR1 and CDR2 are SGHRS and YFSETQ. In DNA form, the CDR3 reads TGCGCCAGCAGCCCAGCCGGCGGCAGGCCTTCCTACGAGCAGTACTTC. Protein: CASSPAGGRPSYEQYF.

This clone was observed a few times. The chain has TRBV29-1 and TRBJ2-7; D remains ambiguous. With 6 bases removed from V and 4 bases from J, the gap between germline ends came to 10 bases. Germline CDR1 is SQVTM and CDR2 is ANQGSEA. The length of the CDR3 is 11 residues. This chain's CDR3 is CSVWTDYEQYF. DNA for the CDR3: TGCAGCGTCTGGACGGATTACGAGCAGTACTTC.

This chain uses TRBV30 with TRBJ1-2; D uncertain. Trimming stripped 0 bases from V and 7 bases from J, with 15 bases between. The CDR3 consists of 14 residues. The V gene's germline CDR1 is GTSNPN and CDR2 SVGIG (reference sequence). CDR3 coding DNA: TGTGCCTGGAGTGTAACAGCGGTCCGGGTTGGCTACACCTTC. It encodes CAWSVTAVRVGYTF.

CDR3 sequence reads: CASSLGRRETQYF. DNA for the CDR3: TGCGCCAGCAGCTTAGGCAGGAGAGAGACCCAGTACTTC. The rearrangement links TRBV5-1 to TRBJ2-5, with unresolved D. The CDR3 has 13 amino acids. Germline assignment: CDR1 SGHRS and CDR2 YFSETQ. Trimming took 2 bases from V and 4 from J, leaving 9 bases between them.

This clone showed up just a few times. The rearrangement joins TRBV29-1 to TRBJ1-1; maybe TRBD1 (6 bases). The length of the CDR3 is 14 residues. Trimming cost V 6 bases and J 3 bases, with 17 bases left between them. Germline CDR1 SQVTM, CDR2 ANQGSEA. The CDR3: CSVRHRVLDTEAFF. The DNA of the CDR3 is TGCAGCGTCCGCCACAGGGTGTTGGACACTGAAGCTTTCTTT.

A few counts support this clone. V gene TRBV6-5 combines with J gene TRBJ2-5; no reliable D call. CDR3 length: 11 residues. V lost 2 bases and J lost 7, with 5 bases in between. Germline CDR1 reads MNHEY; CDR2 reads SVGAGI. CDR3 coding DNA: TGTGCCAGCAGTTACGGATGGACCCAGTACTTC. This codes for CASSYGWTQYF.

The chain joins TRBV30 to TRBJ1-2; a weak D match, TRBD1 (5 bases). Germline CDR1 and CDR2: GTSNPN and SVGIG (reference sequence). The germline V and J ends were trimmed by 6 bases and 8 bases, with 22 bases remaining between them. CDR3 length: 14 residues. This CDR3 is CACPRGGGLEGYTF. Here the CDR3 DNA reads TGTGCCTGCCCCCGTGGGGGGGGTTTGGAAGGCTACACCTTC. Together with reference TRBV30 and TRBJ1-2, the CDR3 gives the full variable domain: SQTIHQWPATLVQPVGSPLSLECTVEGTSNPNLYWYRQAAGRGLQLLFYSVGIGQISSEVPQNLSASRPQDRQFILSSKKLLLSDSGFYLCACPRGGGLEGYTFGSGTRLTVV.

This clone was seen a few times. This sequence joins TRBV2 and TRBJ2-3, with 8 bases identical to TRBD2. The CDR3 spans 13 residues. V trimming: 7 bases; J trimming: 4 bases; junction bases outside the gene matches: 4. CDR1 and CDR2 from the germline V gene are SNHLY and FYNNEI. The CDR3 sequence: CASTGLAADTQYF. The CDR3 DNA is TGTGCCAGCACCGGACTAGCCGCAGATACGCAGTATTTT.

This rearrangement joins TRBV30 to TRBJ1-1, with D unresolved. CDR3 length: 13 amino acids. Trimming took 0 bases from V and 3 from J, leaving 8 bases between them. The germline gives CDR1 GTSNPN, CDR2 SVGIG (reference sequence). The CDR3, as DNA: TGTGCCTGGAGTGTTTCGTTCGACACTGAAGCTTTCTTT. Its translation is CAWSVSFDTEAFF.

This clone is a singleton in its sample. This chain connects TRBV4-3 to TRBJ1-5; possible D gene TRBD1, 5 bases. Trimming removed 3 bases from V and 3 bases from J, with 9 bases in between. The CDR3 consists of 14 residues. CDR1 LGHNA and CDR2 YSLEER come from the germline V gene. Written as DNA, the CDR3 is TGCGCCAGCAGCCACGGGACTAACAATCAGCCCCAGCATTTT. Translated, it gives CASSHGTNNQPQHF.

CDR3 in DNA: TGCAGCGTAGTTCAAGTAGGGGGTTCCTACGAGCAGTACTTC. Its translation is CSVVQVGGSYEQYF. This rearrangement joins TRBV29-1 to TRBJ2-7, with D perhaps matching TRBD1 (6 bases). The CDR3 spans 14 residues. The germline V gene has CDR1 SQVTM and CDR2 ANQGSEA. The germline V and J ends were trimmed by 6 bases and 1 base, with 16 bases remaining between them.

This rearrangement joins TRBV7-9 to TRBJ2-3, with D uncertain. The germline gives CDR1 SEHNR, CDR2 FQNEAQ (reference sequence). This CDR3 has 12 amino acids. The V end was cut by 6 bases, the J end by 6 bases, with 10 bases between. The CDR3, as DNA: TGTGCCAGCAGTATAGAGAGGGATACGCAGTATTTT. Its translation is CASSIERDTQYF.